The 29 T cell receptor beta chains presented below share a single source sample, sequenced in a study of OX40 agonist ivuxolimab in advanced cancers. TCRdb keeps only in-frame clones here, not all; method: immunoSEQ multiplex PCR. The sample has more than 95,000 clones; roughly nine tenths are singletons. The sample in question was CD4+ or CD8+ T cells sorted from blood, obtained in a trial of the OX40 agonist ivuxolimab. The receptors were gathered from an adult with an advanced solid tumor such as melanoma, head and neck, liver or kidney cancer.

The chain carries TRBV6-5 and TRBJ2-5; TRBD2 aligns across 7 bases. Trimming cost V 1 base and J 2 bases; bases outside gene matches: 4. CDR1 is MNHEY, CDR2 SVGAGI, per germline. The CDR3 length is 15 residues. This CDR3 is CASSYYGLGQETQYF. The CDR3 nucleotides are TGTGCCAGCAGTTACTACGGACTAGGACAAGAGACCCAGTACTTC.

This clone came up once. The rearrangement joins TRBV7-2 to TRBJ2-7, with 13 bases aligning to TRBD2. The CDR3 totals 16 residues. Unmatched junction bases numbered 7, after V lost 1 base and J lost 7 bases. The germline V gene encodes CDR1 SGHTA and CDR2 FQGNSA. This chain's CDR3 is CASSLDGLAGAREQYF. As DNA, the CDR3 is TGTGCCAGCAGCTTAGATGGACTAGCGGGAGCTCGTGAGCAGTACTTC.

For this clone: In the same sample, other DNA sequences code for this CDR3. This rearrangement joins TRBV28 to TRBJ1-1; no firm D call. The germline V gene encodes CDR1 MDHEN and CDR2 SYDVKM. The CDR3 runs to 14 residues. Trimming removed 2 bases from V and 1 base from J, with 8 bases in between. CDR3 sequence reads: CASSLRRRNTEAFF. CDR3 nucleotide sequence: TGTGCCAGCAGTTTACGCAGGCGGAACACTGAAGCTTTCTTT.

The chain is built from TRBV7-2 and TRBJ2-7; 10 bases map to TRBD2. Germline CDR1 is SGHTA and CDR2 is FQGNSA. This CDR3 is built from 15 residues. Trimming took 3 bases from V and 1 from J; bases not matched to a gene: 3. The CDR3 region has the DNA TGTGCCAGCAGCTTGAGCGGGAGGGGATCCTACGAGCAGTACTTC. The encoded protein is CASSLSGRGSYEQYF. The complete variable domain, with remaining parts taken from reference TRBV7-2 and TRBJ2-7, reads GAGVSQSPSNKVTEKGKDVELRCDPISGHTALYWYRQSLGQGLEFLIYFQGNSAPDKSGLPSDRFSAERTGGSVSTLTIQRTQQEDSAVYLCASSLSGRGSYEQYFGPGTRLTVT.

This clone turned up a few times. This sequence joins TRBV5-1 and TRBJ2-5; 7 nucleotides agree with TRBD1. V lost 4 bases and J lost 1; bases outside the gene matches: 4. CDR3 length equals 14 residues. Germline loops: CDR1 SGHRS, CDR2 YFSETQ. CDR3 in amino acids: CASSPGTAQETQYF. CDR3 DNA: TGCGCCAGCAGCCCAGGGACAGCCCAAGAGACCCAGTACTTC.

CDR3 in amino acids: CASSLGQTSGSSSYNEQFF. The CDR3 DNA reads TGTGCCAGCAGCTTAGGGCAGACTAGCGGGAGTAGCTCCTACAATGAGCAGTTCTTC. This sequence joins TRBV7-3 and TRBJ2-1; 12 bases align to TRBD2. The ends lost 2 bases at V and 0 bases at J; junction bases unmatched: 8. Germline-derived CDR1 and CDR2 are SGHTA and FQGTGA. The CDR3 sequence is 19 residues long.

The CDR3 loop is CASSPDNSNQPQHF. Here the CDR3 DNA reads TGTGCCAGCAGCCCCGACAATAGCAATCAGCCCCAGCATTTT. The rearrangement uses TRBV4-2 and TRBJ1-5; D remains ambiguous. V shed 4 bases and J shed 0 bases, with 7 bases lying between them. This CDR3 contains 14 residues. Germline V lookup: CDR1 LGHNA, CDR2 YNFKEQ.

V usage is TRBV18 and J usage is TRBJ2-3, with a tentative D call TRBD2 (7 bases). From germline, CDR1 is KGHSH and CDR2 LQKENI. This CDR3 has 15 amino acids. V was clipped by 3 bases and J by 3 bases, with 13 bases between them. CDR3 region: CASSPGRGGTDTQYF. CDR3 in DNA: TGTGCCAGCTCACCTGGCAGGGGAGGGACAGATACGCAGTATTTT.

The chain is built from TRBV2 and TRBJ1-5; D remains unclear. The CDR3 spans 14 residues. The V end lost 3 bases, the J end lost 7 bases, and 13 bases lay between the germline ends. Germline V gene lookup returns CDR1 SNHLY and CDR2 FYNNEI. CDR3 sequence: CASSDERGLQPQHF. CDR3 coding DNA: TGTGCCAGCAGTGACGAACGAGGACTCCAGCCCCAGCATTTT. The variable domain in full, completed from reference TRBV2 and TRBJ1-5, reads EPEVTQTPSHQVTQMGQEVILRCVPISNHLYFYWYRQILGQKVEFLVSFYNNEISEKSEIFDDQFSVERPDGSNFTLKIRSTKLEDSAMYFCASSDERGLQPQHFGDGTRLSIL.

This chain uses TRBV11-2 with TRBJ2-3; 7 bases agree with TRBD2. This CDR3 has 17 amino acids. The V gene end was trimmed by 4 bases and the J gene end by 4 bases; junction bases not matched to a gene: 14. CDR1 and CDR2 (germline): SGHAT, FQNNGV. The CDR3 DNA reads TGTGCCAGCAGCTCCCGCATCGGGACTATTAAAGCAGATACGCAGTATTTT. It translates to CASSSRIGTIKADTQYF.

V usage is TRBV7-3 and J usage is TRBJ1-2; 7 bases fit TRBD1. CDR1 is SGHTA and CDR2 is FQGTGA in the germline V gene. The CDR3 covers 15 residues. V lost 3 bases to trimming and J lost 4 bases; unmatched junction nucleotides: 8. CDR3 amino acids: CASSFSPGGAYGYTF. CDR3 nucleotide sequence: TGTGCCAGCAGCTTTTCGCCAGGGGGGGCCTATGGCTACACCTTC.

This chain connects TRBV7-3 to TRBJ2-7; 7 bases are shared with TRBD2. The germline V gene has CDR1 SGHTA and CDR2 FQGTGA. This CDR3 contains 13 residues. V shed 4 bases and J 9 bases; nucleotides not matched to a gene: 9. The CDR3 sequence is CASSSQGRGVQYF. In DNA form, the CDR3 reads TGTGCCAGCAGCTCCCAAGGCCGGGGGGTGCAGTACTTC.

The rearrangement joins TRBV5-1 to TRBJ2-7; 10 bases line up with TRBD1. Trimming took 4 bases from V and 5 from J; bases not matched to a gene: 9. The germline CDR1 and CDR2 sequences are SGHRS and YFSETQ. The CDR3 is 15 amino acids. The CDR3 nucleotides are TGCGCCAGCAGCAGGCGGACAGGGGGGTTAGACGAGCAGTACTTC. This encodes CASSRRTGGLDEQYF.

Comment on this clone: A junction boundary mismatches the germline segment, possibly from a read error. The chain joins TRBV6-1 to TRBJ1-4; 9 bases agree with TRBD1. Germline CDR1 and CDR2: MNHNS and SASEGT. The CDR3 spans 18 residues. The CDR3: CASSQAPGQGGADEKLFF. The CDR3 nucleotides are TGTGCCAGCAGTCAAGCCCCGGGACAGGGAGGGGCGGATGAAAAACTGTTTTTT.

There are a few counts of this clone. This rearrangement joins TRBV15 to TRBJ2-5; the match to TRBD1 covers 7 bases. Losses at the gene ends were 3 bases for V and 4 bases for J; bases not matched to a gene: 11. The CDR3 runs 16 residues. Per the germline V gene, CDR1 is LNHNV and CDR2 is YYDKDF (reference sequence). The CDR3 sequence is CATSSDEGALRETQYF. Written as DNA, the CDR3 is TGTGCCACCAGCAGTGACGAGGGGGCACTACGAGAGACCCAGTACTTC.

V gene TRBV7-2 combines with J gene TRBJ2-3; 12 bases match TRBD2. CDR1 is SGHTA and CDR2 is FQGNSA in the germline V gene. The CDR3 is made up of 20 amino acids. The junction had 13 bases not matched to a gene; V was cut back by 0 bases and J by 3 bases. DNA for the CDR3: TGTGCCAGCAGCTTAGCTCGATTGCTAGCGGGAGGGTCCCGGACAGATACGCAGTATTTT. As protein: CASSLARLLAGGSRTDTQYF.

The CDR3 here is CASSEAKAIPSQRQYF. The DNA of the CDR3 is TGTGCCAGCAGTGAAGCAAAAGCGATACCAAGCCAGAGGCAGTACTTC. The rearrangement uses TRBV6-1 and TRBJ2-7; D remains ambiguous. Germline loops: CDR1 MNHNS, CDR2 SASEGT. Trimming stripped 0 bases from V and 9 bases from J, with 21 bases between. The CDR3 runs to 16 residues.

V usage is TRBV2 and J usage is TRBJ1-1; unclear D gene. The CDR3 has 11 amino acids. Trimming took 7 bases from V and 10 from J, leaving 13 bases between them. Per germline, CDR1 SNHLY and CDR2 FYNNEI. The CDR3 loop reads CASTAARRAFF. The CDR3 nucleotides read TGTGCCAGCACCGCAGCGCGTCGAGCTTTCTTT.

This chain uses TRBV19 with TRBJ2-1; 7 positions agree with TRBD1. CDR3 length: 14 residues. Looked up from germline, CDR1 is LNHDA and CDR2 is SQIVND (reference sequence). Trimming at V came to 7 bases and at J to 6 bases, leaving 9 bases not matched to a gene. The CDR3 DNA is TGTGCCAGTACCCCACAGGGGTTCGGCAATGAGCAGTTCTTC. Translated: CASTPQGFGNEQFF.

DNA for the CDR3: TGCGCCAGCAGTCTCAAACGGACAGAGAAGCAAGAGACCCAGTACTTC. It specifies CASSLKRTEKQETQYF. The V and J genes are TRBV23-1 and TRBJ2-5; D perhaps matches TRBD1 (6 bases). TRBV23-1 is labeled an ORF, and its function is uncertain. This CDR3 has 16 amino acids. The ends were cut back, 4 bases at V and 2 bases at J, with 17 bases in the middle.

This chain's CDR3 is CASRNRGGLAVVNEQFF. The CDR3 nucleotides are TGTGCCAGCAGAAATAGAGGAGGTCTAGCGGTAGTCAATGAGCAGTTCTTC. The chain couples TRBV11-2 to TRBJ2-1, with 7 bases fitting TRBD2. Germline assignment: CDR1 SGHAT and CDR2 FQNNGV. This CDR3 is 17 amino acids long. V gave up 6 bases and J gave up 6 bases; unmatched junction bases: 17.

The rearrangement joins TRBV6-1 to TRBJ2-5; no clear D gene. The CDR3 sequence is 13 residues long. Deletions cut 4 bases from V and 4 bases from J, with 10 bases between. Looked up from germline, CDR1 is MNHNS and CDR2 is SASEGT. As DNA, the CDR3 is TGTGCCAGCAGTGTAGGGCAGCGAGAGACCCAGTACTTC. This encodes CASSVGQRETQYF.

The sample holds one count of this clone. V and J are TRBV4-3 and TRBJ2-1; perhaps D is TRBD1 or TRBD2 (5 bases each). The CDR3 loop spans 13 amino acids. V lost 3 bases, J lost 3 bases, and 6 bases lay in between. The V gene's germline CDR1 is LGHNA and CDR2 YSLEER. The CDR3 region is CASSQGDYNEQFF. CDR3 DNA: TGCGCCAGCAGCCAGGGGGACTACAATGAGCAGTTCTTC.

The chain recombines TRBV19 with TRBJ2-4, with 11 bases identical to TRBD2. The CDR3 has 17 residues. Germline V gene data show CDR1 as LNHDA and CDR2 as SQIVND (reference sequence). V gave up 5 bases and J gave up 9 bases; unmatched junction bases: 15. In nucleotides, the CDR3 is TGTGCCAGTAGTGTCAGTTTAGCGGGAGGGTCCGGCGGCATTCAGTACTTC. This translates into CASSVSLAGGSGGIQYF.

This chain links TRBV5-1 with TRBJ2-2; TRBD1 might be the D (6 bases). V lost 4 bases and J 3 bases, leaving 16 bases between the germline ends. Germline CDR1 SGHRS, CDR2 YFSETQ. CDR3 size: 16 residues. The CDR3 region is CASSPGQNAYTGELFF. The CDR3, as DNA: TGCGCCAGCAGCCCCGGACAGAACGCTTACACCGGGGAGCTGTTTTTT.

This sequence joins TRBV11-2 and TRBJ2-1, with 12 bases lining up with TRBD2. Trimming cost V 0 bases and J 4 bases; bases outside gene matches: 1. The CDR3 totals 16 residues. From germline, CDR1 is SGHAT and CDR2 FQNNGV. The CDR3 here is CASSLETSGRYNEQFF. The CDR3 DNA follows: TGTGCCAGCAGCTTAGAAACTAGCGGGAGGTACAATGAGCAGTTCTTC.

This chain connects TRBV28 to TRBJ2-5, with 9 bases lining up with TRBD2. The DNA end is more similar to TRBJ2-7, so the J call may be wrong. This CDR3 region has 15 residues. Per the germline V gene, CDR1 is MDHEN and CDR2 is SYDVKM. CDR3 in amino acids: CASSTAGGTSYEQYF. The CDR3 DNA reads TGTGCCAGCAGTACTGCGGGAGGGACCAGCTACGAGCAGTACTTC.

This chain uses TRBV7-8 with TRBJ2-3, with 9 bases lining up with TRBD1. The V segment lost 4 bases and the J segment 3 bases; nucleotides outside the gene matches: 11. This CDR3 spans 17 amino acids. Germline CDR1 reads SGHVS; CDR2 reads FQNEAQ. Here the CDR3 reads CASSYLGTGIGTDTQYF. The CDR3 bases are TGTGCCAGCAGCTATTTGGGGACAGGGATAGGAACAGATACGCAGTATTTT.

The chain employs TRBV5-4 and TRBJ2-7; tentatively, D is TRBD1 or TRBD2 (5 bases each). The CDR3 is 15 residues long. Germline loops: CDR1 SGHNT, CDR2 YYREEE (reference sequence). V was cut by 0 bases and J by 1 base, with 11 bases left in between. CDR3 sequence (DNA): TGTGCCAGCAGCTTGGTGGCTGGGGGTTCCTACGAGCAGTACTTC. It yields the protein CASSLVAGGSYEQYF.